This T cell receptor beta chain was identified during a study of cytomegalovirus exposure and HLA in healthy donors. Broader study findings: Testing in vitro showed a few CMV-associated chains specific for CMV antigens. The study recorded 164 TCR beta chains that were cytomegalovirus-associated.

V was clipped by 1 base and J by 7 bases; unmatched bases: 6. The germline V gene encodes CDR1 MNHNY and CDR2 SVGAGI (reference sequence). The CDR3 runs to 16 residues. Comments on this clone: Its antigen is as yet unknown.

Libraries were prepared by immunoSEQ multiplex PCR; TCRdb keeps only in-frame clonotypes and omits some of them. The sample shows about 130,000 clones, approximately 91% of them seen only once. The sequenced sample was PBMCs. The chain links TRBV6-6 to TRBJ2-1, with 11 bases that match TRBD1. The receptor was derived from a woman aged 18-29 years in good health and CMV-seronegative. The CDR3 region is CASSYYPGTGGNEQFF. Written as DNA, the CDR3 is TGTGCCAGCAGTTACTATCCCGGGACAGGGGGGAATGAGCAGTTCTTC.